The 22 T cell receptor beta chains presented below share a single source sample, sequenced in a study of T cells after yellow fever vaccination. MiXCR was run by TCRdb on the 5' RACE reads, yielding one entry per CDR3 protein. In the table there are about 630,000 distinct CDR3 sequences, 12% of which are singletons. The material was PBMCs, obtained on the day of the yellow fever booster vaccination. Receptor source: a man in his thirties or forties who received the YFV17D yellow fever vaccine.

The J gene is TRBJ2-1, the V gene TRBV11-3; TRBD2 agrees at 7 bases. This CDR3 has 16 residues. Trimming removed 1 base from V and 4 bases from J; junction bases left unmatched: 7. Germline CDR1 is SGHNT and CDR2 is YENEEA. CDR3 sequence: CASSLGGLVGYNEQFF. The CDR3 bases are TGTGCCAGCAGCTTAGGTGGACTAGTGGGGTACAATGAGCAGTTCTTC.

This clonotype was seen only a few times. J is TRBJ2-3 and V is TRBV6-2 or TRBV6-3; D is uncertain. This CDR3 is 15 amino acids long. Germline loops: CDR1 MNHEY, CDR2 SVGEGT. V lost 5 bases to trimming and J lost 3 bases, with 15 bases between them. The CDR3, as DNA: TGTGCCAGCAGTGCCTTGACGGTCACGACAGATACGCAGTATTTT. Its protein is CASSALTVTTDTQYF.

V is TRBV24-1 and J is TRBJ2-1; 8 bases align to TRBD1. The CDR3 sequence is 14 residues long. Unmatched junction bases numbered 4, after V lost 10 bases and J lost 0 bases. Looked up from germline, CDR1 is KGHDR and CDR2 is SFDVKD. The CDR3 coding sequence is TGTGCCACTGGGACAGGAAACTCCTACAATGAGCAGTTCTTC. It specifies CATGTGNSYNEQFF.

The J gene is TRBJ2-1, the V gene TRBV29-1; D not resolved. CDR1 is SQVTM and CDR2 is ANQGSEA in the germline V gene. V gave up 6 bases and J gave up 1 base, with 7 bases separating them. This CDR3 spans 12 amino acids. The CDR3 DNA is TGCAGCGTCACAGTGTCCTACAATGAGCAGTTCTTC. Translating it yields CSVTVSYNEQFF.

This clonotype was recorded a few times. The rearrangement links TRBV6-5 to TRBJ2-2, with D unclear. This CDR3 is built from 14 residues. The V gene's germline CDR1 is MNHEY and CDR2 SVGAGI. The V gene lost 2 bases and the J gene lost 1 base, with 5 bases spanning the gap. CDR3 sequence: CASSYEVNTGELFF. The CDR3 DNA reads TGTGCCAGCAGTTACGAGGTGAACACCGGGGAGCTGTTTTTT.

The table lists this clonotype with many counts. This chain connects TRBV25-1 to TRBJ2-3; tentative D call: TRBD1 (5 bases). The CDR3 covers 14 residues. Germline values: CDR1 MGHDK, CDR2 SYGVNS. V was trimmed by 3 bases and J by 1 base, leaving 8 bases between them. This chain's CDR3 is CASSDPRGTDTQYF. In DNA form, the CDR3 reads TGTGCCAGCAGTGATCCCAGGGGCACAGATACGCAGTATTTT.

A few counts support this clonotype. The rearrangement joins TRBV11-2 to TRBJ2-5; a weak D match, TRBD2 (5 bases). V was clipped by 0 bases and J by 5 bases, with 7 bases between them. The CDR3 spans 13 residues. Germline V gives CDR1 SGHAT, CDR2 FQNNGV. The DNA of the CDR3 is TGTGCCAGCAGCTTAGATCGGAGGGAGACCCAGTACTTC. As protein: CASSLDRRETQYF.

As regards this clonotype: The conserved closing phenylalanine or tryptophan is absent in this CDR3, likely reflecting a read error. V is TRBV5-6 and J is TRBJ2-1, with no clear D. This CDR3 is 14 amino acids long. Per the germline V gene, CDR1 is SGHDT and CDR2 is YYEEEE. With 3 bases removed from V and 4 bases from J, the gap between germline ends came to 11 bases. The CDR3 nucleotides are TGTGCCAGCAGCTCAAGCGCGGAATACAATGAGCAGTTCATC. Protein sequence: CASSSSAEYNEQFI.

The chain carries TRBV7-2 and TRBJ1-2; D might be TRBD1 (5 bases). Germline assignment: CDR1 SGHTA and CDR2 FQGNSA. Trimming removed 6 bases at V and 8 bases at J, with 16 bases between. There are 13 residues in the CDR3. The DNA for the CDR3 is TGTGCCAGCAGATCGTTCGGGGCCGGAGGCTACACCTTC. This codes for CASRSFGAGGYTF.

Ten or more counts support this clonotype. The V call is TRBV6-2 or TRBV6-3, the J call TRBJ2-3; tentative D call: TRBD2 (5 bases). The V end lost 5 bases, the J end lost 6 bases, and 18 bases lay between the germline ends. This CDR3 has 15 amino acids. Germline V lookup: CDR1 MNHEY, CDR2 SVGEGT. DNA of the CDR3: TGTGCCAGCAGTAGAGGGATACCACTCGGGGATACGCAGTATTTT. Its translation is CASSRGIPLGDTQYF.

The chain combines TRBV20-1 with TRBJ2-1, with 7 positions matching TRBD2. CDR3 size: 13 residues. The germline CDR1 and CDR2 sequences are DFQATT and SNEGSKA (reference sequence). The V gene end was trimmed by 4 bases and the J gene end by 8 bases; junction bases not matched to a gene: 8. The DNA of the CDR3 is TGCAGTGCTACCAGGACTAGTCGGCATGAGCAGTTCTTC. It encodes CSATRTSRHEQFF.

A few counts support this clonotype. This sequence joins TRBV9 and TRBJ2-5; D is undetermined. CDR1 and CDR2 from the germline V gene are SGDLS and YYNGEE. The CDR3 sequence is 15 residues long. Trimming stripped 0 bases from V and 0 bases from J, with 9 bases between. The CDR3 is CASSVGGAYQETQYF. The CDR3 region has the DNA TGTGCCAGCAGCGTAGGGGGTGCGTACCAAGAGACCCAGTACTTC.

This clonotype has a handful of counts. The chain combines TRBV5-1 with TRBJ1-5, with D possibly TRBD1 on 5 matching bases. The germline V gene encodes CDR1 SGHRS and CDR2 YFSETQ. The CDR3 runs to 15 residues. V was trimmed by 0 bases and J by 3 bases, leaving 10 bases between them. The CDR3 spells CASSLVGDNNQPQHF. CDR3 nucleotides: TGCGCCAGCAGCTTGGTGGGGGATAACAATCAGCCCCAGCATTTT.

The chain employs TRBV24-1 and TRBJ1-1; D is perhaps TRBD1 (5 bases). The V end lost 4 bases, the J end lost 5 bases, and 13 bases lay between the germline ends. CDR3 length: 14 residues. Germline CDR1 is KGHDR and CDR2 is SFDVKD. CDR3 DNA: TGTGCCACCAGTGAAAGCAGGGATTCGACTGAAGCTTTCTTT. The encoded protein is CATSESRDSTEAFF.

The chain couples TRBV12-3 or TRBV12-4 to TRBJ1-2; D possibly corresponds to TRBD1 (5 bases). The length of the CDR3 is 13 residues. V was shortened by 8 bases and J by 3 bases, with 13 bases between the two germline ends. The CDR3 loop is CASWGGEDYGYTF. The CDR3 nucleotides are TGTGCCAGCTGGGGGGGAGAGGACTATGGCTACACCTTC.

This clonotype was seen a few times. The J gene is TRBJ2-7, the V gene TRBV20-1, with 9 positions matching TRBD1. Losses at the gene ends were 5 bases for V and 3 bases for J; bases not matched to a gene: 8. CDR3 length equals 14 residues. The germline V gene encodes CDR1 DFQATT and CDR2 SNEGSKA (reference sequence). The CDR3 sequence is CSAPTGQGFYEQYF. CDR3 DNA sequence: TGCAGTGCTCCCACGGGACAGGGATTCTACGAGCAGTACTTC.

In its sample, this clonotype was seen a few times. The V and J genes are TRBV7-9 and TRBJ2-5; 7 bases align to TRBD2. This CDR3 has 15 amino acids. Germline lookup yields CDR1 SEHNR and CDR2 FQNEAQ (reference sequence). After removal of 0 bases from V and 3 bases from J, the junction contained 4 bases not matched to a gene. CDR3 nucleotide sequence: TGTGCCAGCAGCTTAGCGGCGGGAGCAGAAGAGACCCAGTACTTC. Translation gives CASSLAAGAEETQYF.

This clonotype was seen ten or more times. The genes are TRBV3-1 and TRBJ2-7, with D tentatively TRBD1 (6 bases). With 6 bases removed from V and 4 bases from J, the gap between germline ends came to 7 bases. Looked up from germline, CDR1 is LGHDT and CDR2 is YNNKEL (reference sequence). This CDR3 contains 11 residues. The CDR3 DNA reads TGTGCCAGCAGAGGGGGATACGAGCAGTACTTC. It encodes CASRGGYEQYF.

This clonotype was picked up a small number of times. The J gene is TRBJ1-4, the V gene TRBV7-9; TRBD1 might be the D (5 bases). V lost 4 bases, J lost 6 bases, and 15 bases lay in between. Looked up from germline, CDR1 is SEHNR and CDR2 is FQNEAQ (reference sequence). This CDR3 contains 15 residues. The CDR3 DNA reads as TGTGCCAGCAGCTCCAGGTCCGGGGCGGATGAAAAACTGTTTTTT. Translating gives CASSSRSGADEKLFF.

CDR3 in DNA: TGTGCCAGCAGCTTAACGCCTAGTGGGAATGAGCAGTTCTTC. It is translated as CASSLTPSGNEQFF. The chain carries TRBV7-3 and TRBJ2-1; D uncertain. Trimming left V 0 bases short and J 7 bases short, with 10 bases between. The CDR3 is 14 residues long. Germline V gives CDR1 SGHTA, CDR2 FQGTGA.

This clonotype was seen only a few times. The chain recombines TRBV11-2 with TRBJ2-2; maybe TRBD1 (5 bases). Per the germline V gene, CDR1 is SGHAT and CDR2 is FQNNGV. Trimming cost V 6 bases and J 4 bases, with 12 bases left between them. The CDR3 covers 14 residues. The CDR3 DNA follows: TGTGCCAGCAGTTACAGGACCATCACCGGGGAGCTGTTTTTT. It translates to CASSYRTITGELFF.

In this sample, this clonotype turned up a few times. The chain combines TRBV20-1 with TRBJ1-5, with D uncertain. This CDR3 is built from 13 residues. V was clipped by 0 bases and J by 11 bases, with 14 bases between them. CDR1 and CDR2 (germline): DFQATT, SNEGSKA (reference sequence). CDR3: CSARDPSFVAQHF. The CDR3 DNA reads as TGCAGTGCTAGAGATCCCTCGTTTGTAGCCCAGCATTTT.